The 27 T cell receptor beta chains in this list originate from one sample, sequenced in a study of blood T cells in healthy people across ages. A second about 7 to 12 cycle PCR used barcoded and J-beta primers. One entry per CDR3 protein results from TCRdb running MiXCR on the 5' RACE reads. Among some 710,000 distinct CDR3 sequences listed, 46% were seen once. The source material was blood. These receptors originate from a man older than 75 in good health.

V usage is TRBV20-1 and J usage is TRBJ2-1; 11 bases are shared with TRBD2. The CDR3 spans 16 residues. The V and J ends lost 4 bases and 2 bases, in that order; junction bases with no gene match: 7. In germline, CDR1 is DFQATT, CDR2 SNEGSKA (reference sequence). In DNA, the CDR3 is TGCAGTGCTACGCCGACTAGCGGGGAGACCTACAATGAGCAGTTCTTC. Protein: CSATPTSGETYNEQFF.

This clonotype was picked up a small number of times. This chain uses TRBV6-5 with TRBJ1-1; possibly TRBD1 for D (5 bases). Trimming left V 0 bases short and J 3 bases short, with 11 bases between. Germline V gene sequence: CDR1 MNHEY, CDR2 SVGAGI. The CDR3 sequence is 15 residues long. CDR3 coding DNA: TGTGCCAGCAGTTACTCGAAAATGGGGGACACTGAAGCTTTCTTT. Translation: CASSYSKMGDTEAFF.

Points on this clonotype: Mismatch with germline at one junction end may stem from a read error. The chain employs TRBV5-8 and TRBJ2-7; 8 bases fit TRBD2. This CDR3 is 15 amino acids long. Germline V gene data show CDR1 as SGHTS and CDR2 as YDEGEE. Here the CDR3 reads CASSSETSGTYQQYF. The CDR3 region has the DNA TGTGCCAGCAGCTCGGAAACTAGCGGTACCTACCAGCAGTACTTC.

This clonotype was seen repeatedly, ten times or more. The chain employs TRBV10-3 and TRBJ2-7; 11 nucleotides match TRBD2. This CDR3 is 15 amino acids long. With V trimmed by 4 bases and J by 2 bases, 4 bases remained unmatched. CDR1 ENHRY and CDR2 SYGVKD come from the germline V gene. The CDR3 DNA reads TGTGCCATCAGTGTAGGGACTAGCGGTGCCTACGAGCAGTACTTC. It codes for CAISVGTSGAYEQYF.

The chain recombines TRBV20-1 with TRBJ2-1, with 13 bases lining up with TRBD2. V was pared by 6 bases and J by 10 bases, with 12 bases of the junction left unmatched. Germline V CDR1 and CDR2: DFQATT, SNEGSKA (reference sequence). The CDR3 totals 15 residues. CDR3 amino acids: CSANKLAGGPSEQFF. The CDR3 bases are TGCAGTGCGAACAAACTAGCGGGGGGGCCCAGCGAGCAGTTCTTC.

The DNA for the CDR3 is TGCAGTGCTAGCCCTGTCATTGGTTCTGGAAACACCATATATTTT. Protein product: CSASPVIGSGNTIYF. The chain couples TRBV20-1 to TRBJ1-3; the D is unclear. V lost 3 bases and J 1 base, leaving 13 bases between the germline ends. This CDR3 is built from 15 residues. Germline CDR1 DFQATT, CDR2 SNEGSKA (reference sequence).

The chain employs TRBV7-3 and TRBJ1-2; possible D gene TRBD1, 5 bases. CDR1 is SGHTA, CDR2 FQGTGA, per germline. This CDR3 is 15 amino acids long. V lost 0 bases and J lost 5, with 13 bases in between. DNA of the CDR3: TGTGCCAGCAGCTTAACCGGAGACAGCCCGTATGGCTACACCTTC. Translation: CASSLTGDSPYGYTF.

The rearrangement links TRBV11-2 to TRBJ2-3; D possibly uses TRBD1 or TRBD2 (6 bases each). The V end lost 5 bases, the J end lost 2 bases, and 17 bases lay between the germline ends. Germline lookup yields CDR1 SGHAT and CDR2 FQNNGV. The CDR3 contains 16 residues. The CDR3 region is CASSPREGGHTDTQYF. The CDR3 region has the DNA TGTGCCAGCAGCCCACGGGAAGGGGGGCACACAGATACGCAGTATTTT. The full variable domain, its missing parts supplied by reference TRBV11-2 and TRBJ2-3, is EAGVAQSPRYKIIEKRQSVAFWCNPISGHATLYWYQQILGQGPKLLIQFQNNGVVDDSQLPKDRFSAERLKGVDSTLKIQPAKLEDSAVYLCASSPREGGHTDTQYFGPGTRLTVL.

Only a few counts were recorded for this clonotype. The chain is built from TRBV12-3 or TRBV12-4 and TRBJ1-5, with D hard to call. This CDR3 region has 16 residues. With 3 bases removed from V and 6 bases from J, the gap between germline ends came to 18 bases. CDR3 nucleotides: TGTGCCAGCAGTTTTCAATCTGGGCGGGTGGGTCAGCCCCAGCATTTT. Its protein product is CASSFQSGRVGQPQHF.

This clonotype appeared a few times. The gene calls are TRBV28 and TRBJ2-7, with D perhaps TRBD2 (7 bases). CDR1 is MDHEN, CDR2 SYDVKM, per germline. The CDR3 sequence is 14 residues long. V was clipped by 7 bases and J by 6 bases, with 19 bases between them. DNA of the CDR3: TGTGCCAGCACAGACCCGGGGGGCGCGCTCGAGCAGTACTTC. Translation gives CASTDPGGALEQYF.

This clonotype was seen more than once but under ten times. The rearrangement uses TRBV6-2 or TRBV6-3 and TRBJ1-5; TRBD1 matches at 8 bases. Germline V gene data show CDR1 as MNHEY and CDR2 as SVGEGT. The CDR3 extends over 14 amino acids. Trimming cost V 5 bases and J 7 bases; bases outside gene matches: 7. DNA for the CDR3: TGTGCCAGCAGTCGCGGACAGGGAGTACAGCCCCAGCATTTT. Translation: CASSRGQGVQPQHF.

The chain employs TRBV7-2 and TRBJ2-4, with D possibly TRBD2 on 6 matching bases. The J call may be wrong; the DNA end is better matched by TRBJ2-7. The CDR3 is 16 amino acids. Germline CDR1 SGHTA, CDR2 FQGNSA. Here the CDR3 reads CASSLVVAVTAYEQYF. The DNA for the CDR3 is TGTGCCAGCAGCTTAGTGGTAGCGGTGACCGCCTACGAGCAGTACTTC.

In regard to this clonotype: The junction departs from the called germline gene at one end, perhaps through a read error. The chain combines TRBV12-3 or TRBV12-4 with TRBJ2-7; 8 bases match TRBD1. Judging by the DNA end, TRBJ2-4 fits better; the J call may be wrong. This CDR3 has 14 residues. Here the CDR3 reads CAGSLRRGQNIQYF. DNA of the CDR3: TGTGCCGGCAGTTTACGCAGGGGGCAGAACATTCAGTACTTC.

The V gene is TRBV29-1, the J gene TRBJ2-1; D may be TRBD1 (6 bases). Germline V lookup: CDR1 SQVTM, CDR2 ANQGSEA. V lost 4 bases and J lost 8, with 15 bases in between. This CDR3 has 13 amino acids. CDR3 sequence: CSVGTGSWDEQFF. CDR3 in DNA: TGCAGCGTTGGAACAGGGAGTTGGGATGAGCAGTTCTTC.

The rearrangement links TRBV6-5 to TRBJ1-2; 11 bases map to TRBD1. The CDR3 is 16 amino acids. Germline V lookup: CDR1 MNHEY, CDR2 SVGAGI. V was clipped by 6 bases and J by 6 bases; unmatched bases: 12. The CDR3, as DNA: TGTGCCAGCAGCGCCACCGGGACAGGGGGAGCCCATGGCTACACCTTC. Translating it yields CASSATGTGGAHGYTF.

This clonotype was detected a few times. This rearrangement joins TRBV12-3 or TRBV12-4 to TRBJ2-3; no reliable D call. V was clipped by 6 bases and J by 0 bases, with 19 bases between them. The CDR3 spans 17 residues. CDR3 in DNA: TGTGCCAGCAGCCAATATGGGTCTAAAGCTAGCACAGATACGCAGTATTTT. It encodes CASSQYGSKASTDTQYF.

The sample holds a few counts of this clonotype. The chain links TRBV7-3 to TRBJ2-3; 10 bases fit TRBD2. This CDR3 contains 17 residues. Germline CDR1 is SGHTA and CDR2 is FQGTGA. The J segment lost 5 bases and the V segment lost 2 bases, leaving 10 bases of the junction unmatched. The DNA for the CDR3 is TGTGCCAGCAGCTTATCAGCTAGCGGGAGACCTGAAGATACGCAGTATTTT. Encoded protein: CASSLSASGRPEDTQYF.

This clonotype was picked up a small number of times. The chain couples TRBV21-1 to TRBJ2-1; the table's D call, TRBD1, has no DNA check behind it. TRBV21-1 is flagged as a pseudogene. This CDR3 has 19 amino acids. The DNA for the CDR3 is TGTGCCAGCAGCAAAGCGCCGGTCTGGCCCCCGAAGATATACAATGAGCAGTTCTTC. This codes for CASSKAPVWPPKIYNEQFF.

This clonotype was seen more than once but under ten times. A read error may account for a junction end that differs from germline. This rearrangement joins TRBV27 to TRBJ2-3, with TRBD2 as a possible D gene (6 bases). Germline V gene sequence: CDR1 MNHEY, CDR2 SMNVEV (reference sequence). This CDR3 region has 15 residues. CDR3 DNA sequence: TGTGCCGGCAGTTTATCCCCCGGGAGAGGTGATACGCAGTATTTT. Protein: CAGSLSPGRGDTQYF.

This clonotype was detected a few times. This chain links TRBV28 with TRBJ2-1; 10 nucleotides match TRBD2. This CDR3 spans 16 amino acids. Trimming took 5 bases from V and 0 from J; bases not matched to a gene: 4. CDR1 is MDHEN and CDR2 is SYDVKM in the germline V gene. The CDR3 bases are TGTGCCAGCAGTCGGACTAGCGGTCGCTCCTACAATGAGCAGTTCTTC. It is translated as CASSRTSGRSYNEQFF.

The chain combines TRBV21-1 with TRBJ1-1. TRBV21-1 is classified as a pseudogene. The CDR3 is 13 amino acids. The CDR3 loop reads CASSPTCSTEAFF. CDR3 coding DNA: TGTGCCAGCAGCCCCACATGCAGCACTGAAGCTTTCTTT.

This clonotype has a handful of counts. The genes are TRBV28 and TRBJ1-2; perhaps TRBD1 as D (6 bases). In germline, CDR1 is MDHEN, CDR2 SYDVKM. This CDR3 has 15 amino acids. V was trimmed by 6 bases and J by 3 bases, leaving 17 bases between them. This chain's CDR3 is CASSRVGGVDYGYTF. CDR3 sequence (DNA): TGTGCCAGCAGCCGTGTGGGGGGCGTGGACTATGGCTACACCTTC.

This clonotype was observed a handful of times. V gene TRBV28 combines with J gene TRBJ2-3; the match to TRBD2 covers 10 bases. The CDR3 sequence is 15 residues long. CDR1 and CDR2 from the germline V gene are MDHEN and SYDVKM. V shed 7 bases, J shed 4 bases, and the junction held 8 bases outside the gene matches. The DNA for the CDR3 is TGTGCCAGCACCAACCCTAGCGGGAGAGCAGATACGCAGTATTTT. Translation gives CASTNPSGRADTQYF.

This clonotype was observed a handful of times. The chain carries TRBV4-3 and TRBJ1-2, with TRBD1 matching over 7 bases. Germline-derived CDR1 and CDR2 are LGHNA and YSLEER. After removal of 4 bases from V and 3 bases from J, the junction contained 8 bases not matched to a gene. This CDR3 has 15 amino acids. The CDR3 sequence is CASSPPGQRDYGYTF. CDR3 DNA: TGCGCCAGCAGCCCACCGGGACAGCGGGACTATGGCTACACCTTC.

V usage is TRBV6-6 and J usage is TRBJ2-3; weak D call: TRBD1 (6 bases). This CDR3 spans 12 amino acids. The ends were cut back, 11 bases at V and 3 bases at J, with 12 bases in the middle. The V gene's germline CDR1 is MNHNY and CDR2 SVGAGI (reference sequence). CDR3 amino acids: CACTGSTDTQYF. The CDR3 region has the DNA TGTGCCTGTACAGGGTCTACAGATACGCAGTATTTT.

The chain recombines TRBV29-1 with TRBJ2-3, with D perhaps being TRBD1 or TRBD2 (5 bases each). V dropped 7 bases and J dropped 0 bases, with 11 bases sitting between them. The CDR3 has 13 amino acids. Germline CDR1 reads SQVTM; CDR2 reads ANQGSEA. The CDR3 loop is CSAPGASTDTQYF. CDR3 DNA: TGCAGCGCTCCCGGGGCCAGCACAGATACGCAGTATTTT.

V is TRBV5-1 and J is TRBJ2-1; possible D gene TRBD1, 5 bases. V was shortened by 5 bases and J by 4 bases, with 13 bases between the two germline ends. The CDR3 runs to 14 residues. Germline V gene data show CDR1 as SGHRS and CDR2 as YFSETQ. CDR3 loop: CASSIATGYNEQFF. The CDR3 DNA follows: TGCGCCAGCAGTATAGCAACAGGTTACAATGAGCAGTTCTTC.